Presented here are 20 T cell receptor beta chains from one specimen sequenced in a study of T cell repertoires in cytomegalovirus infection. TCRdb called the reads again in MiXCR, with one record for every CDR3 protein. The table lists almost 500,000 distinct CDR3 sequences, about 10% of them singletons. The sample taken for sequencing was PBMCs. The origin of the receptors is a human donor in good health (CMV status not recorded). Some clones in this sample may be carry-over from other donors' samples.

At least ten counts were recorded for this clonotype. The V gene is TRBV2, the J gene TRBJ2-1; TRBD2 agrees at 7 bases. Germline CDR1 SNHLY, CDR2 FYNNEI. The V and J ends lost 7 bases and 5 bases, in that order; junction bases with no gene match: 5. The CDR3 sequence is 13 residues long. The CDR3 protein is CASKLASDNEQFF. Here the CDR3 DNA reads TGTGCCAGCAAACTAGCGAGCGACAATGAGCAGTTCTTC.

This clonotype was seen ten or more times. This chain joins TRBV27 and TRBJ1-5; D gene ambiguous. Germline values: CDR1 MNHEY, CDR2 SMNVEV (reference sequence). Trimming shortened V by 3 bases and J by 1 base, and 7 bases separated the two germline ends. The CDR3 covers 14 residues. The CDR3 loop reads CASSLVGSNQPQHF. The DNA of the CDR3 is TGTGCCAGCAGTTTGGTGGGAAGCAATCAGCCCCAGCATTTT.

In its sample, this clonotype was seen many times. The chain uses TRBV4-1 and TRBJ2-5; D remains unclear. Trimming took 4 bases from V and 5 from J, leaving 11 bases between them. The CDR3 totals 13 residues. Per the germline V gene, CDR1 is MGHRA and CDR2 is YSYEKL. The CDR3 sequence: CASSRPGVETQYF. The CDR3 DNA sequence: TGCGCCAGCAGCCGACCCGGAGTTGAGACCCAGTACTTC.

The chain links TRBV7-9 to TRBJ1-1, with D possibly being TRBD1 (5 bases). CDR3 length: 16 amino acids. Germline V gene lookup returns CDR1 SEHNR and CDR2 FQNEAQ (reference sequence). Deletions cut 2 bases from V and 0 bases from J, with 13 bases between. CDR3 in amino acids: CASSLLGGGMNTEAFF. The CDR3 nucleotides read TGTGCCAGCAGCTTATTGGGGGGAGGCATGAACACTGAAGCTTTCTTT.

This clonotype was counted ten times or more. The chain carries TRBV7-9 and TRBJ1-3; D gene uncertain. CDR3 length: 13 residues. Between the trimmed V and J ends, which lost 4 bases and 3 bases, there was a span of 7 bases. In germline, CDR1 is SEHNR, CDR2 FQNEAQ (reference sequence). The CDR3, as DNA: TGTGCCAGCAGCTCACCGAGTGGAAACACCATATATTTT. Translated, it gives CASSSPSGNTIYF.

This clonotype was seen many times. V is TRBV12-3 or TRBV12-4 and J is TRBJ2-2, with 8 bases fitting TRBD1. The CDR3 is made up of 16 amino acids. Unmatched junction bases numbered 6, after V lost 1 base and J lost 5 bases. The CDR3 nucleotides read TGTGCCAGCAGTTTAGAAAGGCAGGGGGCGACCGGGGAGCTGTTTTTT. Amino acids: CASSLERQGATGELFF.

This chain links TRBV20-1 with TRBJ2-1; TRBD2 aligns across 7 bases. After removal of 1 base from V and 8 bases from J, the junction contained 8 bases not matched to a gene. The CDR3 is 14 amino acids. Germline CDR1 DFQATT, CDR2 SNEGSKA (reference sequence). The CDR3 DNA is TGCAGTGCTAGAGTTAGCGGGCTTAGCTATGAGCAGTTCTTC. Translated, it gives CSARVSGLSYEQFF.

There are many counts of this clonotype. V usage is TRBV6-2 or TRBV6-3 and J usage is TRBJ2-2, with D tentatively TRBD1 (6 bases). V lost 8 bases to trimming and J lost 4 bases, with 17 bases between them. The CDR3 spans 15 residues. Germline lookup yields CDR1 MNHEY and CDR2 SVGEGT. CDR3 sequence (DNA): TGTGCCAGCTCTAGGGGACATACCTTCACCGGGGAGCTGTTTTTT. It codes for CASSRGHTFTGELFF.

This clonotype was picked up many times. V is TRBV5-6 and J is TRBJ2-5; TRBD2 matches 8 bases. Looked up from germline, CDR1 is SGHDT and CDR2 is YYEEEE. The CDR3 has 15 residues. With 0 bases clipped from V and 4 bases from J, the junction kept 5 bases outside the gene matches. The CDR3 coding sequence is TGTGCCAGCAGCTTGGGTAGCGGGACTCGAGAGACCCAGTACTTC. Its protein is CASSLGSGTRETQYF.

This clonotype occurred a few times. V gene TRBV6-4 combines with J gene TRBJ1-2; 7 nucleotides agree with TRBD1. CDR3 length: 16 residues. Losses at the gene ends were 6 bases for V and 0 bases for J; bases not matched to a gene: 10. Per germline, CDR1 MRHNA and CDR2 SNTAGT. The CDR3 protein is CASSPSDRVTNYGYTF. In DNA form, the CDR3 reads TGTGCCAGCAGCCCCTCCGACAGGGTAACTAACTATGGCTACACCTTC.

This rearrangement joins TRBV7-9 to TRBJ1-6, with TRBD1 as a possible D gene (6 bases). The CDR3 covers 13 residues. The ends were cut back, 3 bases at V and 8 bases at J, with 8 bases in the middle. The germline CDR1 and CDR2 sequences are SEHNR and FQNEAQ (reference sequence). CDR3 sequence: CASSLDSYSPLHF. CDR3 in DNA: TGTGCCAGCAGCTTGGACAGTTATTCACCCCTCCACTTT.

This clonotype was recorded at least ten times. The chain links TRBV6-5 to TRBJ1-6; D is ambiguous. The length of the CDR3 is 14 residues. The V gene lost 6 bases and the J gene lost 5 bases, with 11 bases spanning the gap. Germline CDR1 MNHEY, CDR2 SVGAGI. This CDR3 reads CASSKGRDNSPLHF. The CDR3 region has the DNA TGTGCCAGCAGCAAGGGTAGGGATAATTCACCCCTCCACTTT.

CDR3: CASGWDLDREGEAFF. DNA for the CDR3: TGTGCTAGTGGTTGGGACCTGGACCGAGAGGGGGAAGCTTTCTTT. This chain uses TRBV12-5 with TRBJ1-1, with a weak D call TRBD1 (5 bases). This CDR3 is 15 amino acids long. The V end lost 4 bases, the J end lost 8 bases, and 20 bases lay between the germline ends. Germline lookup yields CDR1 LGHNT and CDR2 FRNRAP.

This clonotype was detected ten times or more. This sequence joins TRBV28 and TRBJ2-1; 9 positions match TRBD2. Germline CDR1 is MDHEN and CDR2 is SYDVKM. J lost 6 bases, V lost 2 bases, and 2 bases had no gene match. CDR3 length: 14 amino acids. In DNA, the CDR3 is TGTGCCAGCAGTTTAGGGCGGGAGGGCAATGAGCAGTTCTTC. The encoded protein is CASSLGREGNEQFF.

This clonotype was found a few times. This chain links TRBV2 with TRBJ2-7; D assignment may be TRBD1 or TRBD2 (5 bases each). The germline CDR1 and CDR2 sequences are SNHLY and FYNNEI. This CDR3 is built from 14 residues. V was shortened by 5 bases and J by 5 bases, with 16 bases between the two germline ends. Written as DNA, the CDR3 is TGTGCCAGCAGTACCGACCAGGGACCGAACGAGCAGTACTTC. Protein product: CASSTDQGPNEQYF. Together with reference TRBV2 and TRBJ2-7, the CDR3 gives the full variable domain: EPEVTQTPSHQVTQMGQEVILRCVPISNHLYFYWYRQILGQKVEFLVSFYNNEISEKSEIFDDQFSVERPDGSNFTLKIRSTKLEDSAMYFCASSTDQGPNEQYFGPGTRLTVT.

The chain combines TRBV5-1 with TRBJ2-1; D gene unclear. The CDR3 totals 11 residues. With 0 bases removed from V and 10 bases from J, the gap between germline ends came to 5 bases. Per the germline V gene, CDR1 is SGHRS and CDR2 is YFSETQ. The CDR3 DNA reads TGCGCCAGCAGCTTGGACCGGGAGCAGTTCTTC. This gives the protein CASSLDREQFF.

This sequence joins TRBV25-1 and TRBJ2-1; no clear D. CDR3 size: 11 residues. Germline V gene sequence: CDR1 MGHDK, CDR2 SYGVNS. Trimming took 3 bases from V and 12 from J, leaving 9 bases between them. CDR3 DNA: TGTGCCAGCAGTGAGGGATATCGGCAGTTCTTC. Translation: CASSEGYRQFF.

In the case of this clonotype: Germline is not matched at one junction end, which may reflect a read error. The CDR3 region has the DNA TGTGCCAGCAACCCACGGGGTCTAGCGGGGGGGCTGGAAGAGACCCAATACTTC. This translates into CASNPRGLAGGLEETQYF. This chain joins TRBV11-2 and TRBJ2-5, with 12 bases identical to TRBD2. Germline V gene data show CDR1 as SGHAT and CDR2 as FQNNGV. The CDR3 runs to 18 residues.

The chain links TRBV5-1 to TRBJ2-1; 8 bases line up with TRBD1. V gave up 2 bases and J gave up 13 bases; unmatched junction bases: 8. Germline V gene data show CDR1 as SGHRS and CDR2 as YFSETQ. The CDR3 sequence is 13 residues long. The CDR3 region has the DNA TGCGCCAGCAGCTTTGGACAGGGTGGTAAACAGTTCTTC. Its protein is CASSFGQGGKQFF.

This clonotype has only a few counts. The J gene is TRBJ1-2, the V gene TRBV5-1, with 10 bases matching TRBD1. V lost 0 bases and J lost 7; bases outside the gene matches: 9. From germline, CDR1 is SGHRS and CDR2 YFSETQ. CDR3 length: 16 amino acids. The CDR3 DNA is TGCGCCAGCAGCTTGGGGGGGACAGGGGCCGGAACTGGCTACACCTTC. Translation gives CASSLGGTGAGTGYTF.